This TCR beta chain is drawn from a study of cytomegalovirus exposure and HLA in healthy donors. Findings and limits, study-wide: Per published accounts, TCR beta sequences correctly predicted the HLA-A and HLA-B alleles of most subjects. The authors later found TCR association rates varying by HLA locus, with DRB1 most and HLA-C fewest.

The CDR3 contains 16 residues. V lost 4 bases and J lost 6; bases outside the gene matches: 10. Per the germline V gene, CDR1 is SGHRS and CDR2 is YFSETQ. Primers included in the PCR were 60 Vbeta and 13 Jbeta primers. Sequencing was performed with immunoSEQ multiplex PCR; in TCRdb, only in-frame clones are kept and a portion is missing. The repertoire holds around 180,000 clones, with 65% to 75% as singletons. Comments on this clone: Its antigen is still unknown.

Source material: PBMCs. This sequence was found in a girl aged 10-17 years in good health and CMV-seronegative. V is TRBV5-1 and J is TRBJ2-1, with 10 bases fitting TRBD2. This CDR3 reads CASSPRASGGLNEQFF. CDR3 in DNA: TGCGCCAGCAGCCCCCGGGCTAGCGGGGGACTCAATGAGCAGTTCTTC. Variable domain in full (rest from reference TRBV5-1 and TRBJ2-1): KAGVTQTPRYLIKTRGQQVTLSCSPISGHRSVSWYQQTPGQGLQFLFEYFSETQRNKGNFPGRFSGRQFSNSRSEMNVSTLELGDSALYLCASSPRASGGLNEQFFGPGTRLTVL.